These 11 T cell receptor beta chains originate from one sample sequenced in a study of cytomegalovirus exposure and HLA in healthy donors. The PCR had 60 Vbeta and 13 Jbeta primers. Only in-frame clones appear in the TCRdb table, and some are missing; sequencing was by immunoSEQ multiplex PCR. The sample lists some 160,000 clones; 60% to 80% were seen once. Sequencing was performed on PBMCs. These receptor sequences come from a woman in her 30s in good health and CMV-seronegative.

The chain uses TRBV6-1 and TRBJ1-5; D call uncertain. The CDR3 sequence is 16 residues long. Germline V CDR1 and CDR2: MNHNS, SASEGT. Trimming left V 0 bases short and J 4 bases short, with 13 bases between. CDR3 nucleotide sequence: TGTGCCAGCAGTGAAGCGCTCGGGAGCGTGAATCAGCCCCAGCATTTT. Translation gives CASSEALGSVNQPQHF.

V is TRBV25-1 and J is TRBJ2-3; 8 bases are a match to TRBD2. CDR1 and CDR2 from the germline V gene are MGHDK and SYGVNS. This CDR3 is built from 16 residues. V dropped 0 bases and J dropped 2; count of bases not matched to a gene: 4. The CDR3 protein is CASSEYRGGVTDTQYF. CDR3 bases: TGTGCCAGCAGTGAATATCGGGGGGGCGTCACAGATACGCAGTATTTT. Combining the CDR3 with reference TRBV25-1 and TRBJ2-3 gives the whole variable domain EADIYQTPRYLVIGTGKKITLECSQTMGHDKMYWYQQDPGMELHLIHYSYGVNSTEKGDLSSESTVSRIRTEHFPLTLESARPSHTSQYLCASSEYRGGVTDTQYFGPGTRLTVL.

The J gene is TRBJ1-1, the V gene TRBV5-8; possibly TRBD1 for D (6 bases). Trimming removed 2 bases at V and 1 base at J, with 6 bases between. This CDR3 is built from 13 residues. Germline V gene lookup returns CDR1 SGHTS and CDR2 YDEGEE. Written as DNA, the CDR3 is TGTGCCAGCAGCTTACAGGGGAACACTGAAGCTTTCTTT. This sequence encodes CASSLQGNTEAFF.

The table lists this clone with a count of one. The chain couples TRBV4-1 to TRBJ2-7; possible D gene TRBD2, 6 bases. Between the trimmed V and J ends, which lost 4 bases and 4 bases, there was a span of 17 bases. The CDR3 is 15 residues long. Germline lookup yields CDR1 MGHRA and CDR2 YSYEKL. CDR3 nucleotide sequence: TGCGCCAGCAGCCTCTCCCGGGACTTCGTGTACGAGCAGTACTTC. Encoded protein: CASSLSRDFVYEQYF.

A few counts support this clone. V is TRBV7-3 and J is TRBJ2-3; 10 bases map to TRBD2. CDR1 is SGHTA, CDR2 FQGTGA, per germline. This CDR3 comprises 17 residues. With V trimmed by 5 bases and J by 1 base, 9 bases remained unmatched. DNA of the CDR3: TGTGCCAGCAGCCCGTCTCGGGGGACTAGCGGCACAGATACGCAGTATTTT. This encodes CASSPSRGTSGTDTQYF. Filled out from reference TRBV7-3 and TRBJ2-3, the complete variable domain reads GAGVSQTPSNKVTEKGKYVELRCDPISGHTALYWYRQSLGQGPEFLIYFQGTGAADDSGLPNDRFFAVRPEGSVSTLKIQRTERGDSAVYLCASSPSRGTSGTDTQYFGPGTRLTVL.

This clone was seen just once. The V gene is TRBV6-1, the J gene TRBJ2-3, with 13 bases fitting TRBD2. The CDR3 loop spans 17 amino acids. J lost 5 bases, V lost 2 bases, and 7 bases had no gene match. The germline CDR1 and CDR2 sequences are MNHNS and SASEGT. CDR3: CASSEKTSGGPRDTQYF. In DNA, the CDR3 is TGTGCCAGCAGTGAAAAGACTAGCGGGGGGCCGAGAGATACGCAGTATTTT.

The chain carries TRBV5-4 and TRBJ1-2; 9 bases line up with TRBD1. CDR1 and CDR2 from the germline V gene are SGHNT and YYREEE (reference sequence). After removal of 3 bases from V and 3 bases from J, the junction contained 9 bases not matched to a gene. CDR3 length: 16 residues. This chain's CDR3 is CASSSFRDREDYGYTF. The CDR3 bases are TGTGCCAGCAGCTCTTTCCGGGACAGGGAGGACTATGGCTACACCTTC. Full variable domain (missing parts from reference TRBV5-4 and TRBJ1-2): ETGVTQSPTHLIKTRGQQVTLRCSSQSGHNTVSWYQQALGQGPQFIFQYYREEENGRGNFPPRFSGLQFPNYSSELNVNALELDDSALYLCASSSFRDREDYGYTFGSGTRLTVV.

This clone showed up just once. The chain has TRBV6-1 and TRBJ1-2; D unresolved. Trimming stripped 4 bases from V and 4 bases from J, with 7 bases between. The length of the CDR3 is 12 residues. Germline CDR1 and CDR2: MNHNS and SASEGT. This CDR3 is CASSAGSYGYTF. Here the CDR3 DNA reads TGTGCCAGCAGTGCGGGATCCTATGGCTACACCTTC.

The chain combines TRBV4-1 with TRBJ1-2; D uncertain. There are 14 residues in the CDR3. The germline V and J ends were trimmed by 3 bases and 0 bases, with 8 bases remaining between them. Germline V lookup: CDR1 MGHRA, CDR2 YSYEKL. This CDR3 is CASSHGFSNYGYTF. The CDR3 coding sequence is TGCGCCAGCAGCCACGGGTTTTCTAACTATGGCTACACCTTC.

This chain joins TRBV2 and TRBJ1-2, with D unresolved. Germline V gene data show CDR1 as SNHLY and CDR2 as FYNNEI. The V gene lost 5 bases and the J gene lost 5 bases, with 6 bases spanning the gap. The CDR3 has 11 amino acids. CDR3 amino acids: CASSRDYGYTF. In DNA, the CDR3 is TGTGCCAGCAGTCGGGATTATGGCTACACCTTC.

This chain joins TRBV5-1 and TRBJ1-3; D possibly corresponds to TRBD1 (6 bases). The CDR3 has 15 amino acids. V lost 0 bases and J lost 0, with 7 bases in between. Germline V gene lookup returns CDR1 SGHRS and CDR2 YFSETQ. The CDR3 reads CASSLEDSSGNTIYF. DNA of the CDR3: TGCGCCAGCAGCTTGGAGGACAGCTCTGGAAACACCATATATTTT.